These 4 T cell receptor beta chains were all obtained from the same sample, sequenced in a study of early T cells in non-severe SARS-CoV-2 infection. TCRdb re-analysed the 5' RACE reads in MiXCR, keeping a single row per CDR3 protein. The data hold more than 85,000 distinct CDR3 sequences, with roughly 12% observed a single time. The sample in question was whole blood, obtained at baseline. The receptors derive from an adult who was a healthcare worker with PCR-confirmed SARS-CoV-2 infection or an uninfected control (not recorded which).

This clonotype was counted between two and nine times. The chain has TRBV28 and TRBJ1-1; TRBD1 matches 9 bases. Germline loops: CDR1 MDHEN, CDR2 SYDVKM. The CDR3 totals 16 residues. The junction had 11 bases not matched to a gene; V was cut back by 5 bases and J by 4 bases. CDR3 nucleotide sequence: TGTGCCAGCAGTCCTACTAAGGGACAGGGAAGCACTGAAGCTTTCTTT. This translates into CASSPTKGQGSTEAFF.

This clonotype was seen more than once but under ten times. The chain couples TRBV27 to TRBJ2-3; possibly TRBD2 for D (6 bases). Germline assignment: CDR1 MNHEY and CDR2 SMNVEV (reference sequence). The CDR3 loop spans 14 amino acids. Trimming stripped 5 bases from V and 2 bases from J, with 11 bases between. The CDR3 here is CASSPGGYTDTQYF. The CDR3 DNA reads as TGTGCCAGCAGTCCCGGGGGTTACACAGATACGCAGTATTTT.

There are many counts of this clonotype. The chain joins TRBV4-1 to TRBJ2-7; possibly TRBD1 or TRBD2 for D (5 bases each). The CDR3 loop spans 14 amino acids. CDR1 is MGHRA and CDR2 is YSYEKL in the germline V gene. V was cut by 0 bases and J by 6 bases, with 12 bases left in between. CDR3 coding DNA: TGCGCCAGCAGCCAAGAAGGGACCTACTCCGAGCAGTACTTC. It specifies CASSQEGTYSEQYF.

This clonotype turned up a few times. The genes are TRBV4-1 and TRBJ2-7; D gene unclear. The V gene lost 1 base and the J gene lost 1 base, with 5 bases spanning the gap. Germline V CDR1 and CDR2: MGHRA, YSYEKL. The CDR3 loop spans 13 amino acids. CDR3 nucleotide sequence: TGCGCCAGCAGCCAAGTAGGGTCCTACGAGCAGTACTTC. It codes for CASSQVGSYEQYF.